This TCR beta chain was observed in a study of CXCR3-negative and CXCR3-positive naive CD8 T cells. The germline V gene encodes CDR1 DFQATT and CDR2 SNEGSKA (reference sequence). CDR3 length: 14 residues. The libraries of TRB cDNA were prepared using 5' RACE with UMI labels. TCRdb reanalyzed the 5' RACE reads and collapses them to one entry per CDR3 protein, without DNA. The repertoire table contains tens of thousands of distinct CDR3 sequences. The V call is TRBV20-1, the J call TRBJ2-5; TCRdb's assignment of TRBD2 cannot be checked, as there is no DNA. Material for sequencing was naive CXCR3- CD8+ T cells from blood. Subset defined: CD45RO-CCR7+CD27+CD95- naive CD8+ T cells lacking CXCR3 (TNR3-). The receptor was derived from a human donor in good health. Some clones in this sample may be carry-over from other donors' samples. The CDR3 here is CSARVGTSLETQYF.